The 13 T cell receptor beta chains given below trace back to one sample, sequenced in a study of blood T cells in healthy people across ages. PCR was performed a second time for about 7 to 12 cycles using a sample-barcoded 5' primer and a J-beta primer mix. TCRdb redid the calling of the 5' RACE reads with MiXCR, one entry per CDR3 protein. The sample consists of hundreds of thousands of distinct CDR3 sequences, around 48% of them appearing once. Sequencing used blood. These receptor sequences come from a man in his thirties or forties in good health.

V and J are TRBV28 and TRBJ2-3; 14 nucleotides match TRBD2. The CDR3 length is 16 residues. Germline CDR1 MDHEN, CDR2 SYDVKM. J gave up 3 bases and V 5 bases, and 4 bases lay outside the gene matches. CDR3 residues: CASSRLAGGFTDTQYF. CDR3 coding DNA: TGTGCCAGCAGTCGACTAGCGGGGGGGTTTACAGATACGCAGTATTTT. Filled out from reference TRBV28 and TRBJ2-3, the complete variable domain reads DVKVTQSSRYLVKRTGEKVFLECVQDMDHENMFWYRQDPGLGLRLIYFSYDVKMKEKGDIPEGYSVSREKKERFSLILESASTNQTSMYLCASSRLAGGFTDTQYFGPGTRLTVL.

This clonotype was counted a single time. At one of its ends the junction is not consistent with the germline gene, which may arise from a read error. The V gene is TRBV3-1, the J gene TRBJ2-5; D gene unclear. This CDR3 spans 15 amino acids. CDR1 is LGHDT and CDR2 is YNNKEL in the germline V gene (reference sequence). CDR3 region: CASSQARQIQEAQYF. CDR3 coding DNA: TGTGCCAGCAGCCAAGCAAGGCAGATACAAGAGGCCCAGTACTTC.

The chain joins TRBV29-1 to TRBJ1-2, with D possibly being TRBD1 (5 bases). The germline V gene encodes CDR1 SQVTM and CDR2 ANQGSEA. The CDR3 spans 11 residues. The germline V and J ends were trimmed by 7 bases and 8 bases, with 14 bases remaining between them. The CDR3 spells CSGTFGDGYTF. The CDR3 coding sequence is TGCAGCGGAACGTTTGGGGACGGCTACACCTTC. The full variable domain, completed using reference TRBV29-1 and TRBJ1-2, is SAVISQKPSRDICQRGTSLTIQCQVDSQVTMMFWYRQQPGQSLTLIATANQGSEATYESGFVIDKFPISRPNLTFSTLTVSNMSPEDSSIYLCSGTFGDGYTFGSGTRLTVV.

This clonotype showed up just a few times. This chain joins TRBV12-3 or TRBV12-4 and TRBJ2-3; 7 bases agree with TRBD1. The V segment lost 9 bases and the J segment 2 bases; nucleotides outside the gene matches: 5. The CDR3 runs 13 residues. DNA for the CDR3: TGTGCCAGTAAGGGACAGAACACAGATACGCAGTATTTT. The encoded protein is CASKGQNTDTQYF.

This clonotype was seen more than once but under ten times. CDR3 residues: CASSQSLAGSTDTQYF. CDR3 DNA: TGTGCCAGCAGCCAATCCCTAGCGGGGAGCACAGATACGCAGTATTTT. The chain recombines TRBV3-1 with TRBJ2-3, with 9 positions matching TRBD2. The junction had 3 bases not matched to a gene; V was cut back by 2 bases and J by 0 bases. Germline loops: CDR1 LGHDT, CDR2 YNNKEL (reference sequence). The CDR3 extends over 16 amino acids.

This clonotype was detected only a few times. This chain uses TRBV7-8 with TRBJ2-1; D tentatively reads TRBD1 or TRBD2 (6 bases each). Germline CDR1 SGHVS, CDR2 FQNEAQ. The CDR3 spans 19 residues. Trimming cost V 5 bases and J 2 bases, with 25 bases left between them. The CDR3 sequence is CASSPLTGGGDLPYNEQFF. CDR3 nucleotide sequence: TGTGCCAGCAGCCCATTGACCGGGGGCGGGGATCTTCCCTACAATGAGCAGTTCTTC. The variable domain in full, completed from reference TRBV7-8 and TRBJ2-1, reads GAGVSQSPRYKVAKRGQDVALRCDPISGHVSLFWYQQALGQGPEFLTYFQNEAQLDKSGLPSDRFFAERPEGSVSTLKIQRTQQEDSAVYLCASSPLTGGGDLPYNEQFFGPGTRLTVL.

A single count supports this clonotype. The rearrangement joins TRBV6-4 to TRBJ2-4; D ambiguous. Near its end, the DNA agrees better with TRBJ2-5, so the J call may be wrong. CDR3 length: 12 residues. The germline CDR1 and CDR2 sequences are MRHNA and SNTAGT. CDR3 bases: TGTGCCAGCAGTGACAGGCCGGGGACCCAGTACTTC. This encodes CASSDRPGTQYF.

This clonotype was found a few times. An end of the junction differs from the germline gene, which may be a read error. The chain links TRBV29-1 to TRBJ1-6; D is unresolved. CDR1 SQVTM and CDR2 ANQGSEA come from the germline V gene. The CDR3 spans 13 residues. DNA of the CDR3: TGCAGCGTTGTGCAGGATTATAGTTCACCCCTCCACTTT. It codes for CSVVQDYSSPLHF. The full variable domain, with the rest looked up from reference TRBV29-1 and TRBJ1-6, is SAVISQKPSRDICQRGTSLTIQCQVDSQVTMMFWYRQQPGQSLTLIATANQGSEATYESGFVIDKFPISRPNLTFSTLTVSNMSPEDSSIYLCSVVQDYSSPLHFGNGTRLTVT.

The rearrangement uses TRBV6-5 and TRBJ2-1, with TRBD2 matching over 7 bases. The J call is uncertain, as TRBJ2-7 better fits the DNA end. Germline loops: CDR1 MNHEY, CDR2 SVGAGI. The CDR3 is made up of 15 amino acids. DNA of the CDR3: TGTGCCAGCAGTCCGGGCGGGAGCTCCTACAATGAGCAGTACTTC. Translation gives CASSPGGSSYNEQYF.

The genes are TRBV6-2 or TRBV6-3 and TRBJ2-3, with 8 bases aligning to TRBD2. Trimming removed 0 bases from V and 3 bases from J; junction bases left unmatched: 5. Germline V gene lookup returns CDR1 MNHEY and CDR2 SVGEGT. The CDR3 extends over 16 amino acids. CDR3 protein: CASSYSRTSLTDTQYF. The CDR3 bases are TGTGCCAGCAGTTACTCCCGGACTAGCTTAACAGATACGCAGTATTTT.

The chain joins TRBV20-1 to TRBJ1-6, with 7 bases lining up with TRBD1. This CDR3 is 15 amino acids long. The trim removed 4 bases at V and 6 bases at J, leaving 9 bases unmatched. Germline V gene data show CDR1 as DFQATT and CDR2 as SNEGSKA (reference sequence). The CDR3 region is CSANPQGLTNSPLHF. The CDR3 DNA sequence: TGCAGTGCTAACCCACAGGGGCTTACTAATTCACCCCTCCACTTT.

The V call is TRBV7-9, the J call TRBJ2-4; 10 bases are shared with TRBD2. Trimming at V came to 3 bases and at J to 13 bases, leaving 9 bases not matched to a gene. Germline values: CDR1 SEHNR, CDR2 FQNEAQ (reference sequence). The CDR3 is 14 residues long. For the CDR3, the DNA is TGTGCCAGCAGCTTCGATCTAGCGGGGGTAGAGCAGTACTTC. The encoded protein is CASSFDLAGVEQYF. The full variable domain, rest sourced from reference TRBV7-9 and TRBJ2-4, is DTGVSQNPRHKITKRGQNVTFRCDPISEHNRLYWYRQTLGQGPEFLTYFQNEAQLEKSRLLSDRFSAERPKGSFSTLEIQRTEQGDSAMYLCASSFDLAGVEQYFGAGTRLSVL.

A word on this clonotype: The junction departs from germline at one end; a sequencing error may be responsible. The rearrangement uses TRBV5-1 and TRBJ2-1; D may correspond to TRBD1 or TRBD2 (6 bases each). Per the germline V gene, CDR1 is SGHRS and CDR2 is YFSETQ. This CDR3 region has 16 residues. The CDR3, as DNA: TGCGCCAGCAGCATACTCGGGGGCCGCTCCCACAATGAGCAGTTCTTC. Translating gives CASSILGGRSHNEQFF.